Listed below are T cell receptor beta chains from one sample, sequenced in a study of Tregs in tolerant kidney transplant recipients. The data were produced by immunoSEQ multiplex PCR, yet TCRdb's version contains in-frame clones alone and is incomplete. The table lists under 90,000 clones, 75% to 95% of them singletons. The specimen was CD4+ T cells from blood (PBMCs), collected 24 months after the transplant. Source of these receptors: a human patient who received a combined kidney and bone marrow transplant. Some T cells may be transferred from the graft donor. Each CDR3 is given with its conserved first and last residue. The D gene is left open where the match is weak. Rows give clone size only sometimes, using once, few, many, or a class for an expanded clone.

.	TRBV7-9	TRBJ1-6	.	CASRPTGLNSPLHF	TGTGCCAGCAGACCCACAGGGCTTAATTCACCCCTCCACTTT
.	TRBV4-2	TRBJ1-1	.	CASSQDVSEAFF	TGTGCCAGCAGCCAAGACGTGTCTGAAGCTTTCTTT
TRBD1	TRBV5-1	TRBJ2-3	.	CASSPGQGPTDTQYF	TGCGCCAGCAGCCCGGGACAGGGTCCCACAGATACGCAGTATTTT
.	TRBV28	TRBJ1-5	.	CASSLFSQPQHF	TGTGCCAGCAGTTTATTTAGTCAGCCCCAGCATTTT
.	TRBV7-9	TRBJ1-2	.	CASSYPWGRTAGYTF	TGTGCCAGCAGCTACCCTTGGGGGCGCACGGCTGGCTACACCTTC
.	TRBV20-1	TRBJ1-2	.	CSARRRDYTF	TGCAGTGCTAGAAGGAGAGACTACACCTTC
TRBD1	TRBV2	TRBJ1-3	.	CASIPRGGATGNTIYF	TGTGCCAGCATCCCAAGAGGGGGCGCGACGGGAAACACCATATATTTT
TRBD2	TRBV12-5	TRBJ2-3	.	CASGLRLAGGTDTQYF	TGTGCTAGTGGTTTACGACTAGCGGGAGGGACAGATACGCAGTATTTT
.	TRBV18	TRBJ2-1	once	CASSPRLDDEQFF	TGTGCCAGCTCACCAAGACTAGACGATGAGCAGTTCTTC
TRBD2	TRBV18	TRBJ2-2	.	CASSPPRTSGIGELFF	TGTGCCAGCTCACCGCCCCGGACTAGCGGGATCGGGGAGCTGTTTTTT
.	TRBV7-2	TRBJ1-3	.	CASSLGRSSGNTIYF	TGTGCCAGCAGCTTAGGACGGAGCTCTGGAAACACCATATATTTT
.	TRBV1	TRBJ1-2	.	CTSSQDARGTYGYTF	TGCACCAGCAGCCAAGACGCCAGGGGAACCTATGGCTACACCTTC
.	TRBV21-1	TRBJ1-1	.	CASSKSSTEAFF	TGTGCCAGCAGCAAATCTAGCACTGAAGCTTTCTTT
.	TRBV11-3	TRBJ2-1	.	CASSSDGGYNEQFF	TGTGCCAGCAGCTCGGACGGGGGATACAATGAGCAGTTCTTC
.	TRBV5-1	TRBJ2-3	.	CASSLQGQPLHSTDTQYF	TGCGCCAGCAGCTTACAGGGACAACCCCTACATAGCACAGATACGCAGTATTTT
TRBD1	TRBV9	TRBJ1-6	.	CASSSATGDFYNSPLHF	TGTGCCAGCAGCTCAGCAACAGGGGACTTTTATAATTCACCCCTCCACTTT
TRBD1	TRBV9	TRBJ1-3	.	CASSVGPGQGAGNTIYF	TGTGCCAGCAGCGTAGGACCGGGACAGGGGGCTGGAAACACCATATATTTT
.	TRBV18	TRBJ2-4	.	CASSPLSTGHYKNIQYF	TGTGCCAGCTCACCACTGAGCACAGGGCACTACAAAAACATTCAGTACTTC
TRBD1	TRBV5-1	TRBJ2-5	.	CASSSDRFQETQYF	TGCGCCAGCAGCTCGGACAGGTTCCAAGAGACCCAGTACTTC
.	TRBV12-2	TRBJ1-3	once	CASRLATSCARGGNTIYF	TGTGCAAGTCGCTTAGCGACGTCATGTGCCAGAGGCGGAAACACCATATATTTT
.	TRBV6-1	TRBJ2-7	.	CASSRWASSEQYF	TGTGCCAGCAGTCGTTGGGCCTCCAGCGAGCAGTACTTC
.	TRBV15	TRBJ2-1	once	CATAGPYNEQFF	TGTGCCACTGCCGGTCCCTACAATGAGCAGTTCTTC
TRBD1	TRBV18	TRBJ2-2	once	CASSPVGTANTGELFF	TGTGCCAGCTCACCCGTCGGGACAGCGAACACCGGGGAGCTGTTTTTT
.	TRBV7-2	TRBJ1-5	once	CASSLASYQPQHF	TGTGCCAGCAGCTTAGCGTCGTATCAGCCCCAGCATTTT
.	TRBV30	TRBJ2-3	.	CAWRQALTDPQYF	TGTGCCTGGAGACAGGCGCTCACAGATCCGCAGTATTTT
TRBD2	TRBV4-2	TRBJ2-7	.	CASSQDSSGPSYEQYF	TGTGCCAGCAGCCAAGATTCTAGCGGGCCATCCTACGAGCAGTACTTC
.	TRBV2	TRBJ1-5	.	CASSGSGLANQPQHF	TGTGCCAGCAGTGGAAGTGGTTTGGCTAATCAGCCCCAGCATTTT
TRBD2	TRBV2	TRBJ2-1	.	CATTGLAGGPSSSYNEQFF	TGTGCCACTACCGGACTAGCGGGAGGGCCTTCAAGCTCCTACAATGAGCAGTTCTTC
.	TRBV13	TRBJ2-1	.	CASSLPGSYNEQFF	TGTGCCAGCAGCTTACCAGGCTCCTACAATGAGCAGTTCTTC
.	TRBV5-1	TRBJ1-1	.	CASSLLSLNTEAFF	TGCGCCAGCAGCTTGCTAAGCCTAAACACTGAAGCTTTCTTT
.	TRBV6-1	TRBJ1-2	.	CASRKQGYGYTF	TGTGCCAGCAGAAAACAGGGCTATGGCTACACCTTC
.	TRBV19	TRBJ1-1	.	CASSNRVSTEAFF	TGTGCCAGTAGTAACAGGGTCAGCACTGAAGCTTTCTTT
.	TRBV10-3	TRBJ2-1	.	CAISKTSSYNEQFF	TGTGCCATCTCTAAGACTAGCTCCTACAATGAGCAGTTCTTC
.	TRBV4-2	TRBJ2-1	.	CASSQARVNEQFF	TGTGCCAGCAGCCAAGCCAGGGTGAATGAGCAGTTCTTC
TRBD2	TRBV7-2	TRBJ2-5	.	CASSLGTSGGVGETQYF	TGTGCCAGCAGCCTTGGGACTAGCGGGGGGGTGGGCGAGACCCAGTACTTC
.	TRBV10-3	TRBJ2-1	.	CAIRRADEQFF	TGTGCCATCAGGAGAGCTGATGAGCAGTTCTTC
TRBD1	TRBV6-5	TRBJ1-1	.	CASSYDRGTEAFF	TGTGCCAGCAGTTACGACAGGGGAACTGAAGCTTTCTTT
TRBD2	TRBV18	TRBJ2-2	.	CASSLRIQRGANTGELFF	TGTGCCAGCTCCCTCCGGATCCAGCGGGGAGCGAACACCGGGGAGCTGTTTTTT
TRBD2	TRBV30	TRBJ2-3	.	CAWSVGGGGTDTQYF	TGTGCCTGGAGTGTGGGGGGAGGGGGCACAGATACGCAGTATTTT
TRBD2	TRBV7-2	TRBJ2-2	.	CASSLGLAVTGELFF	TGTGCCAGCAGCTTAGGACTAGCAGTCACCGGGGAGCTGTTTTTT
.	TRBV10-3	TRBJ2-2	.	CAIGRRGEPGELFF	TGTGCCATCGGTCGCAGGGGAGAGCCCGGGGAGCTGTTTTTT
TRBD2	TRBV27	TRBJ2-1	.	CASMRREDLKGEQFF	TGTGCCAGCATGCGACGGGAGGATCTCAAAGGTGAGCAGTTCTTC
TRBD1	TRBV18	TRBJ1-1	.	CASSHDRGGTEAFF	TGTGCCAGCTCACATGACAGGGGGGGTACTGAAGCTTTCTTT
.	TRBV4-1	TRBJ1-2	once	CASSPLLGEYGYTF	TGCGCCAGCAGCCCCCTATTAGGGGAATATGGCTACACCTTC
.	TRBV5-1	TRBJ2-4	.	CASSTRVGAKNIQYF	TGCGCCAGCAGCACCAGAGTGGGGGCGAAAAACATTCAGTACTTC
TRBD2	TRBV7-7	TRBJ2-2	.	CASSRTTSGGNTGELFF	TGTGCCAGCAGCCGTACCACTAGCGGGGGGAACACCGGGGAGCTGTTTTTT
TRBD1	TRBV5-8	TRBJ1-1	.	CASSLVRGLGRAFF	TGTGCCAGCAGCTTGGTTAGGGGGCTTGGTCGAGCTTTCTTT
TRBD1	TRBV4-3	TRBJ2-7	.	CASSRDAGQGSYEQYF	TGCGCCAGCAGCCGCGATGCAGGACAGGGATCCTACGAGCAGTACTTC
.	TRBV4-2	TRBJ1-4	.	CASSQGPAENEKLFF	TGTGCCAGCAGCCAAGGGCCAGCGGAAAATGAAAAACTGTTTTTT
TRBD2	TRBV5-1	TRBJ2-3	.	CASSLEYSGSTDTQYF	TGCGCCAGCAGCTTGGAGTATAGCGGGAGCACAGATACGCAGTATTTT
.	TRBV10-3	TRBJ1-1	.	CAISAGVLSGTEAFF	TGTGCCATCAGTGCTGGGGTCCTGTCGGGGACTGAAGCTTTCTTT
TRBD1	TRBV9	TRBJ1-6	.	CASSEDRGVSPLHF	TGTGCCAGCAGCGAGGACAGGGGGGTATCACCCCTCCACTTT
.	TRBV4-3	TRBJ2-3	.	CASSQGPNVPGTDTQYF	TGCGCCAGCAGCCAAGGTCCTAACGTTCCCGGCACAGATACGCAGTATTTT